This paragraph reports one T cell receptor (beta chain). Original data processing: Reference gene primers were amplified, and this amplification served to estimate nucleated cell counts. The method was immunoSEQ multiplex PCR; TCRdb's version includes in-frame clones alone and lacks a portion of them. Clone size and V and J calls were adopted from that table, with D and trimming inferred from the DNA. Among about 39,000 clones listed, 70% to 90% were seen once. The record originates from a study of blood T cell repertoires in COVID-19. Across the whole study: The United States, Italy and Spain provided the acute and convalescent COVID-19 samples. T cells, B-cell-depleted T cells, or PBMCs supplied cDNA or gDNA.

Germline assignment: CDR1 LGHDT and CDR2 YNNKEL (reference sequence). The V end lost 4 bases, the J end lost 1 base, and 13 bases lay between the germline ends. CDR3 size: 15 residues. Material for sequencing was peripheral blood. The V call is TRBV3-1 (or the pseudogene TRBV3-2), the J call TRBJ1-1; D call uncertain. The TCR sequence derives from a man between 65 and 85 years old with acute or convalescent COVID-19. DNA for the CDR3: TGTGCCAGCAGCCCTACTATGACCGAGAACACTGAAGCTTTCTTT. It translates to CASSPTMTENTEAFF.